The clone carrying this T cell receptor (beta chain) was detected a few times. Its antigen is not known. This entry belongs to a study of Graves' ophthalmopathy and Graves' hyperthyroidism. Study-level findings and limits: Ophthalmopathy progression predictions by the model showed about 75% specificity and about 70% sensitivity.

RNA transcripts were the source from which TCR beta CDR3 regions were amplified. First-round RT-PCR with HTBI primers preceded a second-round multiplex PCR. From the multiplex PCR reads, TCRdb called clonotypes with MiXCR, one entry per CDR3 protein. The sample carries roughly 610,000 distinct CDR3 sequences, approximately 21% recorded once. CDR1 and CDR2 (germline): DFQATT, SNEGSKA (reference sequence). V lost 1 base, J lost 3 bases, and 16 bases lay in between. The CDR3 is 15 amino acids. Sequenced: peripheral blood. V usage is TRBV20-1 and J usage is TRBJ2-7; D perhaps matches TRBD2 (5 bases). This TCR was sampled from a woman aged 18 to 35 with stable Graves' hyperthyroidism. Some clones in this sample may be carry-over from other donors' samples. Written as DNA, the CDR3 is TGCAGTGCTAGAGGTCAAGCGAGGGCCTACTACGAGCAGTACTTC. It encodes CSARGQARAYYEQYF.